What follows describes a single T cell receptor beta chain. Its antigen is unknown. Nothing much larger sits one base from this clone, and base qualities are not available. Enrolling through a virtual design, the prospective study's participants ranged in age from about 18 to 89 years and lived across some 22 United States geographic areas. To assign participants to cohorts, the prospective study relied on clinical history that participants themselves reported in a screening survey and a study questionnaire. Recovered participants in ImmuneRACE Cohort 3 were defined as having two consecutive negative NP/OP PCR tests, clearance from a healthcare professional, or resolution of symptoms. In the prospective study, whole blood, serum and a nasopharyngeal or oropharyngeal swab were collected from each participant by mobile phlebotomists. Prospective study participants could optionally give additional blood draws and questionnaires over a roughly 2-month period. Before DNA extraction, blood samples from the prospective study were shipped at room temperature or frozen.

The entry originates in a study of blood T cell repertoires in COVID-19 (dated by TCRdb to the early 2020s). Study-wide context: Samples from collaborators originated in the United States, Italy and Spain and spanned both the acute and convalescent phases of COVID-19. Where available, HLA class I and class II types were taken from metadata supplied by the sample provider and were not determined by assay-based typing. The material from the prospective study consisted of cDNA or gDNA derived from T cells, B-cell-depleted T cells, or PBMCs. A freely available public database, intended as a resource for researchers studying the immune response to SARS-CoV-2, is where the repertoires were released. The sample metadata nearly always contained a de-identified subject ID, COVID-19 status, age in years and sex. The samples were drawn from the first 160 participants of the ongoing ImmuneRACE study and from about 1,200 subjects provided by 6 global collaborators. Subjects who had been exposed to COVID-19, were actively infected with it, or had recovered from it provided the deeply sampled blood TCRbeta repertoires that made up the dataset. The full study reports these points: The amount of clinical and demographic metadata varied by source and participant and was provided uncurated.

Between the V and J ends, shortened by 5 bases and 3 bases respectively, the junction contains 10 bases. The CDR3 has 13 amino acids, counting the end cysteine and phenylalanine. The read is trimmed to its CDR3 DNA, 39 bases read in frame from base 1. The CDR1 and CDR2 encoded by the germline V gene are KGHDR and SFDVKD. The immunoSEQ Assay, a bias-controlled multiplex PCR, was used to amplify TCRbeta CDR3 regions from genomic DNA. In the paper's pipeline: The number of nucleated cells in each sample was estimated by amplification of reference gene primers within the assay. Sequence reads were collapsed and filtered to measure the absolute abundance of every unique TCRbeta CDR3 rearrangement. Productive Simpson clonality was computed per sample as the square root of Simpson's diversity index over productive rearrangements. TCRdb provides this immuneACCESS table in a form limited to in-frame rearrangements. Some clones are lacking; in checked studies, under half of them reflect an unresolved V gene, and why the rest are absent is not known. V, J and clone size reflect that table, while D and trimming were determined from the DNA. The sample data list about 270,000 clones, and about nine tenths of these were observed just once. The top ten constitute 15% to 19% of the sample.

The chain joins TRBV24-1 to TRBJ2-7; the D segment could be TRBD1, given 6 matching bases. The clonotype was recovered from a man in his late teens or twenties who had recovered from COVID-19. The sequencing input was PBMCs or T cells enriched from blood (not recorded which). The CDR3 protein sequence reads: CATSAGDDYEQYF. The DNA sequence reads TGTGCCACCAGTGCAGGGGACGACTACGAGCAGTACTTC.